These 27 T cell receptor beta chains were all obtained from the same sample, sequenced in a study of CD8 T cells in Susac syndrome. Random-hexamer reverse transcription was applied to roughly 0.5 to 1 ug RNA. TCRdb reanalysed the immunoSEQ multiplex PCR reads using MiXCR and keeps one entry per CDR3 protein. The table includes approximately 200,000 distinct CDR3 sequences, about 96% detected once. Source material: CD4+ T cells from PBMCs. The source is a human donor with multiple sclerosis.

The chain combines TRBV30 with TRBJ1-4; D uncertain. CDR1 GTSNPN and CDR2 SVGIG come from the germline V gene (reference sequence). The CDR3 runs 15 residues. Trimming left V 3 bases short and J 7 bases short, with 18 bases between. Here the CDR3 DNA reads TGTGCCTGGAGGAAGCCGGGATCCGGCGGTGAAAAACTGTTTTTT. Translated, it gives CAWRKPGSGGEKLFF.

This chain connects TRBV5-1 to TRBJ1-2, with D maybe TRBD1 (5 bases). CDR1 is SGHRS and CDR2 is YFSETQ in the germline V gene. V was cut by 4 bases and J by 1 base, with 14 bases left in between. The CDR3 has 15 amino acids. The CDR3 sequence: CASSPQGGSNYGYTF. The CDR3 DNA reads TGCGCCAGCAGCCCCCAGGGAGGAAGTAACTATGGCTACACCTTC.

This clonotype was observed once. The gene calls are TRBV30 and TRBJ1-4; D unclear. The V gene lost 5 bases and the J gene lost 0 bases, with 7 bases spanning the gap. Germline values: CDR1 GTSNPN, CDR2 SVGIG (reference sequence). The length of the CDR3 is 13 residues. The CDR3 reads CAWDGTTNEKLFF. The CDR3 DNA reads as TGTGCCTGGGACGGGACAACTAATGAAAAACTGTTTTTT. Drawing the rest from reference TRBV30 and TRBJ1-4, the complete variable domain is SQTIHQWPATLVQPVGSPLSLECTVEGTSNPNLYWYRQAAGRGLQLLFYSVGIGQISSEVPQNLSASRPQDRQFILSSKKLLLSDSGFYLCAWDGTTNEKLFFGSGTQLSVL.

This clonotype was seen only once. The J gene is TRBJ2-3, the V gene TRBV5-1; D unresolved. Germline values: CDR1 SGHRS, CDR2 YFSETQ. This CDR3 spans 13 amino acids. Trimming left V 1 base short and J 3 bases short, with 6 bases between. Here the CDR3 reads CASSLSGTDTQYF. The CDR3, as DNA: TGCGCCAGCAGCTTGTCTGGAACAGATACGCAGTATTTT.

This rearrangement joins TRBV4-1 to TRBJ1-1; D ambiguous. From germline, CDR1 is MGHRA and CDR2 YSYEKL. The CDR3 is 15 residues long. Trimming took off 0 bases at V and 0 bases at J, with 8 bases between the two ends. The CDR3 spells CASSQESGMNTEAFF. The CDR3 DNA reads TGCGCCAGCAGCCAAGAGTCTGGGATGAACACTGAAGCTTTCTTT.

The DNA for the CDR3 is TGTGCCAGCAGCCCATTGACTAGCAACGGCAATGAGCAGTTCTTC. Amino acids: CASSPLTSNGNEQFF. The chain carries TRBV4-2 and TRBJ2-1; the match to TRBD2 covers 7 bases. The V gene end was trimmed by 4 bases and the J gene end by 6 bases; junction bases not matched to a gene: 9. The CDR3 covers 15 residues. Per the germline V gene, CDR1 is LGHNA and CDR2 is YNFKEQ.

The rearrangement uses TRBV20-1 and TRBJ2-5; D is unclear. Trimming cost V 3 bases and J 0 bases, with 8 bases left between them. The CDR3 is made up of 13 amino acids. CDR1 is DFQATT and CDR2 is SNEGSKA in the germline V gene (reference sequence). The CDR3 region has the DNA TGCAGTGCTAGCGGGCCGTACCAAGAGACCCAGTACTTC. Translation gives CSASGPYQETQYF.

This chain links TRBV24-1 with TRBJ1-2; D ambiguous. The germline V gene encodes CDR1 KGHDR and CDR2 SFDVKD. CDR3 size: 13 residues. V was clipped by 9 bases and J by 8 bases, with 18 bases between them. CDR3 bases: TGTGCCACCTCAGTCGGCAGGTTTGACGGCTACACCTTC. It translates to CATSVGRFDGYTF.

The gene calls are TRBV6-6 and TRBJ2-5, with D possibly TRBD2 on 6 matching bases. Germline CDR1 and CDR2: MNHNY and SVGAGI (reference sequence). Trimming stripped 8 bases from V and 7 bases from J, with 8 bases between. This CDR3 comprises 10 residues. CDR3 DNA sequence: TGTGCCAGCTCCGGGGGGACCCAGTACTTC. This translates into CASSGGTQYF.

The chain uses TRBV20-1 and TRBJ2-3; D possibly corresponds to TRBD1 (7 bases). Germline CDR1 and CDR2: DFQATT and SNEGSKA (reference sequence). The length of the CDR3 is 14 residues. V gave up 5 bases and J gave up 4 bases, with 16 bases separating them. In DNA, the CDR3 is TGCAGTGCTCAAAGGGGGCCTAGCGCAGATACGCAGTATTTT. Encoded protein: CSAQRGPSADTQYF.

The chain has TRBV12-3 or TRBV12-4 and TRBJ2-7, with D possibly being TRBD1 (6 bases). This CDR3 contains 11 residues. Trimming stripped 6 bases from V and 5 bases from J, with 8 bases between. This CDR3 reads CASSDRNEQYF. The CDR3 bases are TGTGCCAGCAGCGACAGGAACGAGCAGTACTTC.

The J gene is TRBJ1-6, the V gene TRBV4-1; D unclear. Germline CDR1 is MGHRA and CDR2 is YSYEKL. Deletions cut 0 bases from V and 8 bases from J, with 8 bases between. The CDR3 loop spans 14 amino acids. The CDR3: CASSQERRDSPLHF. The CDR3 DNA is TGCGCCAGCAGCCAAGAGAGGAGAGATTCACCCCTCCACTTT.

The J gene is TRBJ2-1, the V gene TRBV12-3 or TRBV12-4, with TRBD2 identical over 7 bases. V was clipped by 7 bases and J by 3 bases; unmatched bases: 6. The CDR3 sequence is 14 residues long. As DNA, the CDR3 is TGTGCCAGCAAGCGCGGGGGACTCTACAATGAGCAGTTCTTC. It is translated as CASKRGGLYNEQFF.

The chain links TRBV30 to TRBJ1-2; D gene ambiguous. V was clipped by 0 bases and J by 7 bases, with 6 bases between them. CDR1 is GTSNPN, CDR2 SVGIG, per germline (reference sequence). This CDR3 is 11 amino acids long. This chain's CDR3 is CAWSVRVGYTF. In DNA, the CDR3 is TGTGCCTGGAGTGTACGGGTTGGCTACACCTTC.

About this clonotype itself: Germline and junction disagree at one end, which may indicate a read error. V usage is TRBV20-1 and J usage is TRBJ1-2; perhaps TRBD1 as D (5 bases). The CDR3 sequence is 14 residues long. Germline V lookup: CDR1 DFQATT, CDR2 SNEGSKA (reference sequence). CDR3 sequence: CCARDYKRGNGYTF. CDR3 in DNA: TGCTGTGCTAGAGATTATAAAAGGGGTAATGGCTACACCTTC.

CDR3: CASSHLTGKGQNIQYF. CDR3 coding DNA: TGTGCCAGCAGCCACCTGACAGGGAAGGGGCAAAACATTCAGTACTTC. This rearrangement joins TRBV14 to TRBJ2-4; 7 bases fit TRBD1. This CDR3 region has 16 residues. The germline V gene has CDR1 SGHDN and CDR2 FVKESK. V lost 3 bases, J lost 5 bases, and 10 bases stayed unmatched.

The V gene is TRBV30, the J gene TRBJ1-5, with D perhaps matching TRBD1 (6 bases). The CDR3 is 13 amino acids. The germline gives CDR1 GTSNPN, CDR2 SVGIG (reference sequence). V was shortened by 4 bases and J by 5 bases, with 12 bases between the two germline ends. The CDR3 here is CAWKGGWDQPQHF. DNA for the CDR3: TGTGCCTGGAAGGGGGGTTGGGATCAGCCCCAGCATTTT.

J is TRBJ2-3 and V is TRBV20-1, with D perhaps given as TRBD1 or TRBD2 (5 bases each). CDR3 length: 15 amino acids. Trimming pared 6 bases from V and 2 bases from J, leaving 18 bases between. The germline gives CDR1 DFQATT, CDR2 SNEGSKA (reference sequence). CDR3 protein: CSAPGRGRLTDTQYF. The CDR3, as DNA: TGCAGTGCCCCTGGACGGGGCCGACTCACAGATACGCAGTATTTT.

The rearrangement uses TRBV20-1 and TRBJ2-1; D gene ambiguous. CDR3 size: 12 residues. Trimming cost V 6 bases and J 9 bases, with 15 bases left between them. Germline V CDR1 and CDR2: DFQATT, SNEGSKA (reference sequence). This CDR3 reads CSALTAALEQFF. In DNA, the CDR3 is TGCAGTGCCCTGACTGCCGCTCTTGAGCAGTTCTTC.

This clonotype was picked up one time. The rearrangement uses TRBV19 and TRBJ2-5; the D is unclear. V was shortened by 5 bases and J by 7 bases, with 14 bases between the two germline ends. The CDR3 contains 13 residues. Germline V CDR1 and CDR2: LNHDA, SQIVND (reference sequence). CDR3 bases: TGTGCCAGTAGTCGCACCCCCACGGGGACCCAGTACTTC. It specifies CASSRTPTGTQYF.

The chain is built from TRBV7-8 and TRBJ2-1, with D perhaps assigned TRBD1 or TRBD2 (5 bases each). CDR1 and CDR2 from the germline V gene are SGHVS and FQNEAQ. The CDR3 sequence is 15 residues long. Trimming pared 8 bases from V and 0 bases from J, leaving 14 bases between. This chain's CDR3 is CASQSSGSSYNEQFF. In DNA form, the CDR3 reads TGTGCCAGCCAATCGTCAGGGAGCTCCTACAATGAGCAGTTCTTC.

The chain employs TRBV24-1 and TRBJ1-2; D gene unclear. Germline V gene lookup returns CDR1 KGHDR and CDR2 SFDVKD. The CDR3 loop spans 13 amino acids. With 3 bases removed from V and 8 bases from J, the gap between germline ends came to 12 bases. The CDR3 coding sequence is TGTGCCACCAGTGATCTCGAATTCCAGGGCTACACCTTC. This encodes CATSDLEFQGYTF.

The chain carries TRBV7-2 and TRBJ2-4; the match to TRBD2 covers 7 bases. V trimming: 5 bases; J trimming: 0 bases; junction bases outside the gene matches: 4. Germline CDR1 is SGHTA and CDR2 is FQGNSA. This CDR3 contains 15 residues. CDR3 nucleotide sequence: TGTGCCAGCAGCCCCCTAGCGGTAGCCAAAAACATTCAGTACTTC. It encodes CASSPLAVAKNIQYF. Looking up the rest from reference TRBV7-2 and TRBJ2-4 gives the full variable domain: GAGVSQSPSNKVTEKGKDVELRCDPISGHTALYWYRQSLGQGLEFLIYFQGNSAPDKSGLPSDRFSAERTGGSVSTLTIQRTQQEDSAVYLCASSPLAVAKNIQYFGAGTRLSVL.

The rearrangement joins TRBV29-1 to TRBJ2-7; a weak D match, TRBD2 (6 bases). Trimming shortened V by 4 bases and J by 5 bases, and 18 bases separated the two germline ends. The CDR3 totals 14 residues. Germline V lookup: CDR1 SQVTM, CDR2 ANQGSEA. This CDR3 reads CSVGVLGGLDEQYF. In DNA, the CDR3 is TGCAGCGTTGGGGTTTTGGGGGGTCTCGACGAGCAGTACTTC.

The chain combines TRBV12-3 or TRBV12-4 with TRBJ2-1; D perhaps matches TRBD2 (5 bases). Deletions cut 3 bases from V and 9 bases from J, with 12 bases between. The CDR3 covers 13 residues. The CDR3 is CASSLNRDLEQFF. Written as DNA, the CDR3 is TGTGCCAGCAGTTTGAACCGGGATCTTGAGCAGTTCTTC.

V usage is TRBV11-2 and J usage is TRBJ2-5; 7 nucleotides agree with TRBD2. V trimming: 3 bases; J trimming: 1 base; junction bases outside the gene matches: 11. From germline, CDR1 is SGHAT and CDR2 FQNNGV. This CDR3 is 17 amino acids long. CDR3 DNA: TGTGCCAGCAGCTTTTTGGGATGGGCTAGCGGCCAAGAGACCCAGTACTTC. Translated: CASSFLGWASGQETQYF.

The chain uses TRBV27 and TRBJ2-5, with D possibly matching TRBD1 (5 bases). The CDR3 spans 15 residues. Germline V CDR1 and CDR2: MNHEY, SMNVEV (reference sequence). The V end was cut by 5 bases, the J end by 4 bases, with 17 bases between. Here the CDR3 DNA reads TGTGCCAGCAGTCCTCGTGCATTAGGGGTAGAGACCCAGTACTTC. This gives the protein CASSPRALGVETQYF.